The TCR beta chain described here comes from a study of CD4 and CD8 cells across lung adenocarcinoma regions. Counting both end residues, the CDR3 totals 9 amino acids. The V gene's germline CDR1 is MNHEY and CDR2 SVGAGI. MiXCR, applied by TCRdb to the PCR reads, yields one record per CDR3 protein. The sample holds approximately 11,000 distinct CDR3 sequences, around 48% seen once. Notes on this clonotype: As the CDR3 is not closed by the conserved phenylalanine or tryptophan, this likely results from a read error. The limits of the CDR3 on the DNA are not certain, so only TCRdb's listed CDR3 is given.

The patients had localized lung adenocarcinoma, a non-small cell subtype. Source material: CD8+ T cells from the margin of a lung tumor. The receptor comes from a female donor with lung adenocarcinoma. The CD4 and CD8 labels of this study may be unreliable. The chain has TRBV6-5 and TRBJ2-6; the table's D call, TRBD2, was not checked against the DNA. CDR3: CASSYSTSG.